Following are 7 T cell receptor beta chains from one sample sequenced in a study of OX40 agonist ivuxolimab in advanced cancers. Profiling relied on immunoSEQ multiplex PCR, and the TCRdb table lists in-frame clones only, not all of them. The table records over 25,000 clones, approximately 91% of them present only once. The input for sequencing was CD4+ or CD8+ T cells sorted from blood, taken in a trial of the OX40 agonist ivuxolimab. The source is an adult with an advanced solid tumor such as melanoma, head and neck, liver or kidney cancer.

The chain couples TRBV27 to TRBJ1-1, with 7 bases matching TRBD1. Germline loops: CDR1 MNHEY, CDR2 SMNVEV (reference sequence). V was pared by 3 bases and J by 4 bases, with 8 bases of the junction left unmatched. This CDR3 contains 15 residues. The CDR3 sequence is CASSFPGQVFTEAFF. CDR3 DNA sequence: TGTGCCAGCAGTTTCCCCGGACAGGTTTTCACTGAAGCTTTCTTT.

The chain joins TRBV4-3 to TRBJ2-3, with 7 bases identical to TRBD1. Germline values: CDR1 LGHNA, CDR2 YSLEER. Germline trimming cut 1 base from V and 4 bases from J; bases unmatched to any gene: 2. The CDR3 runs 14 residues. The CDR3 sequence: CASSQAQGADTQYF. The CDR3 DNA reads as TGCGCCAGCAGCCAAGCGCAGGGGGCAGATACGCAGTATTTT.

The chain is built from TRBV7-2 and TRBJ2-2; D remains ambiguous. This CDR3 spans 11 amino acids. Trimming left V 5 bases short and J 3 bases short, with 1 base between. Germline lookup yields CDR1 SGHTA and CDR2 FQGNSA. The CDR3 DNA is TGTGCCAGCAGCCACACCGGGGAGCTGTTTTTT. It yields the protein CASSHTGELFF.

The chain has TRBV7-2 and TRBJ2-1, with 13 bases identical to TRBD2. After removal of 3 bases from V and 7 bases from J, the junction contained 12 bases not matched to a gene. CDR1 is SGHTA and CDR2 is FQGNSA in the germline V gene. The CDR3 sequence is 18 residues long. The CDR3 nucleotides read TGTGCCAGCAGCTTCAGACTAGCGGGGGGCCCACCAATAAATGAGCAGTTCTTC. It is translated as CASSFRLAGGPPINEQFF.

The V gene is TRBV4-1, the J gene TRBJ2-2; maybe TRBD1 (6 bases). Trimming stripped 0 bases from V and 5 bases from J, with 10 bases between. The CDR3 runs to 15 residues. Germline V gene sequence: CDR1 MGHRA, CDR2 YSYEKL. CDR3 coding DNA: TGCGCCAGCAGCCAAGAGCCAGGGGCGACCGGGGAGCTGTTTTTT. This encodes CASSQEPGATGELFF.

CDR3 nucleotide sequence: TGTGCCAGCAGTTTATCGATGATAGGGGGGGATTCACCCCTCCACTTT. Translation: CASSLSMIGGDSPLHF. V is TRBV27 and J is TRBJ1-6, with a weak D call TRBD1 (6 bases). In germline, CDR1 is MNHEY, CDR2 SMNVEV (reference sequence). The CDR3 length is 16 residues. V was clipped by 0 bases and J by 8 bases, with 14 bases between them.

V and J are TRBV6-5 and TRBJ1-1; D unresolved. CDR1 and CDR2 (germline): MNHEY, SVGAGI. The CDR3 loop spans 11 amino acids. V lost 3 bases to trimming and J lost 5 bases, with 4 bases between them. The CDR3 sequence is CASSYLTEAFF. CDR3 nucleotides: TGTGCCAGCAGTTATTTAACTGAAGCTTTCTTT.